This paragraph reports one T cell receptor beta chain. Its antigen is currently unknown. The source of the sample is a study of T cells in localized non-small cell lung cancer. General study points: There were a median roughly 54 of the top 100 tumor clones appearing in adjacent lung. Compared with tumor, uninvolved adjacent lung displayed greater T cell clonality, ranking highest overall. Only one tumor region was sequenced, so heterogeneity remains possible.

The CDR3 contains 14 residues. Germline V gene data show CDR1 as LNHDA and CDR2 as SQIVND (reference sequence). Deletions cut 6 bases from V and 1 base from J, with 13 bases between. The assay was immunoSEQ multiplex PCR, and TCRdb's table has in-frame clones only and misses some. Of around 92,000 clones in the sample, just over 90% were seen once. Specimen: PBMCs, collected before any cancer treatment. The sequence came from a woman aged 35-75 years with stage II squamous cell lung carcinoma. The chain uses TRBV19 and TRBJ2-7; D might be TRBD1 (5 bases). CDR3 in amino acids: CASRLRATSYEQYF. DNA of the CDR3: TGTGCCAGTAGACTCAGGGCCACTTCCTACGAGCAGTACTTC.